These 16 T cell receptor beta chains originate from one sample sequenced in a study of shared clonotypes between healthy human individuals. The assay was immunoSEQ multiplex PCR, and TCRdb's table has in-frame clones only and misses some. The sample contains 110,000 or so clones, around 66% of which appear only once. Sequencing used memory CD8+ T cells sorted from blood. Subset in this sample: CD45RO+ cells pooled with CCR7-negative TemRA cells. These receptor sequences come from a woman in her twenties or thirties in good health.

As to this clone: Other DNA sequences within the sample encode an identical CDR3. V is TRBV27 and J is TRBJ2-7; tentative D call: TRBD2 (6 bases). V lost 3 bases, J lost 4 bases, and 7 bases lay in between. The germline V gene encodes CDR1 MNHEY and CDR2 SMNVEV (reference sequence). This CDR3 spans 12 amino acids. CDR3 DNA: TGTGCCAGCAGTTTGGGGGGTTACGAGCAGTACTTC. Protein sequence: CASSLGGYEQYF.

CDR3 in DNA: TGTGCCAGCAGTGGGGGCGTAAGGTTGGCAACTAATGAAAAACTGTTTTTT. As protein: CASSGGVRLATNEKLFF. This rearrangement joins TRBV2 to TRBJ1-4, with D possibly matching TRBD1 (5 bases). CDR3 length: 17 amino acids. Per germline, CDR1 SNHLY and CDR2 FYNNEI. The V and J ends lost 4 bases and 0 bases respectively, with 15 bases between them. Together with reference TRBV2 and TRBJ1-4, the CDR3 gives the full variable domain: EPEVTQTPSHQVTQMGQEVILRCVPISNHLYFYWYRQILGQKVEFLVSFYNNEISEKSEIFDDQFSVERPDGSNFTLKIRSTKLEDSAMYFCASSGGVRLATNEKLFFGSGTQLSVL.

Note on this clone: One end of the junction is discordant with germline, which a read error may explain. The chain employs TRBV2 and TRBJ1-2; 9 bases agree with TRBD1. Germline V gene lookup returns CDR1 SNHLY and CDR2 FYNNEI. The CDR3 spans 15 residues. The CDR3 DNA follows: TGTGCCAGCAGCGAAGACAGGGACAGGGTCCATGGCTACACCTTC. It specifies CASSEDRDRVHGYTF.

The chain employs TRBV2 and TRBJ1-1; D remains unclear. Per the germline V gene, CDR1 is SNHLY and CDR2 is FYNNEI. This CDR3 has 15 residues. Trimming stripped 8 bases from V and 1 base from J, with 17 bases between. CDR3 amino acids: CASDNGGHPNTEAFF. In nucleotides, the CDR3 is TGTGCCAGCGATAATGGAGGGCACCCGAACACTGAAGCTTTCTTT.

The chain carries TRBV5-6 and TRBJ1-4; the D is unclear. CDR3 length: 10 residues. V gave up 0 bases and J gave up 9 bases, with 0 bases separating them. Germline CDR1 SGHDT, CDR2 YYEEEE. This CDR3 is CASSLEKLFF. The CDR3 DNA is TGTGCCAGCAGCTTGGAAAAACTGTTTTTT.

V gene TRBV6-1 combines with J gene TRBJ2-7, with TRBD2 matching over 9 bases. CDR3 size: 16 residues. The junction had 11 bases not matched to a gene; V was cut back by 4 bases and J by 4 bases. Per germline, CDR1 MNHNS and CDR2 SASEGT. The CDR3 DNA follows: TGTGCCAGCAGTGCCAGTGGGTTTAGCGGGAGTTACGAGCAGTACTTC. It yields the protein CASSASGFSGSYEQYF.

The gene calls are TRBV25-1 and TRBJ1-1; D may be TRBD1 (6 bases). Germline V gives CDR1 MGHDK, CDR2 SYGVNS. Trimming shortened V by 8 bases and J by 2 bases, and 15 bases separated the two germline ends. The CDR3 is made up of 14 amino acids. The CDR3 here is CASEAGTHNTEAFF. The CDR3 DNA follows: TGTGCCAGCGAAGCCGGGACACATAACACTGAAGCTTTCTTT.

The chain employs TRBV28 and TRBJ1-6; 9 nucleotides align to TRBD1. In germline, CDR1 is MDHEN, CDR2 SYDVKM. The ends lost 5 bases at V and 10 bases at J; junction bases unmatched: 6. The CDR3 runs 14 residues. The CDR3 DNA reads TGTGCCAGCAGTCGGGACAGGGAAAGCTCACCCCTCCACTTT. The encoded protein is CASSRDRESSPLHF.

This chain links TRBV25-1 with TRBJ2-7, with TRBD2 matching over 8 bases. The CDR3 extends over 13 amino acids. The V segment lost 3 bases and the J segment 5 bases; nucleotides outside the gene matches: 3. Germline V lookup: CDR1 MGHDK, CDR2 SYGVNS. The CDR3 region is CASSERGVHEQYF. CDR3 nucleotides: TGTGCCAGCAGTGAGCGGGGGGTCCACGAGCAGTACTTC.

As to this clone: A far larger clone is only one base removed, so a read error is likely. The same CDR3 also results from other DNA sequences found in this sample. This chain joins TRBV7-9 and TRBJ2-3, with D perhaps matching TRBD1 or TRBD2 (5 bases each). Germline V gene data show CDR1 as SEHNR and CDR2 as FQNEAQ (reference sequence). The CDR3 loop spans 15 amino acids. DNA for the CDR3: TGTGCCAGCAGCCACGGGACGGATAGCACAGATACACAGTATTTT. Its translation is CASSHGTDSTDTQYF.

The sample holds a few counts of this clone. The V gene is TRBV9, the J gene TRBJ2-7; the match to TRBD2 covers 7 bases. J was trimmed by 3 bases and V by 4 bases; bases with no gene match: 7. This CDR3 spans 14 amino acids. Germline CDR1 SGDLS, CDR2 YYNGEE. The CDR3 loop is CASSPRGRLYEQYF. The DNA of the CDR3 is TGTGCCAGCAGCCCCCGCGGGAGACTCTACGAGCAGTACTTC.

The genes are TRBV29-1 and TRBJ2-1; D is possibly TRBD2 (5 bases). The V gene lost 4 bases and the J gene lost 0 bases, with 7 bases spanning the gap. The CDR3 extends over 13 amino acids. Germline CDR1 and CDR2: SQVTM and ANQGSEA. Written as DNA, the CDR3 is TGCAGCGTTGCCGGGATCTCCTACAATGAGCAGTTCTTC. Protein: CSVAGISYNEQFF.

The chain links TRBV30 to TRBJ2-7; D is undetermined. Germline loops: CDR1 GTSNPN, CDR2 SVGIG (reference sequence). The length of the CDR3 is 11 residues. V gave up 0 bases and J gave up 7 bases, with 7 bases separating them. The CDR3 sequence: CAWSVGREQYF. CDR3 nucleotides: TGTGCCTGGAGTGTCGGAAGGGAGCAGTACTTC.

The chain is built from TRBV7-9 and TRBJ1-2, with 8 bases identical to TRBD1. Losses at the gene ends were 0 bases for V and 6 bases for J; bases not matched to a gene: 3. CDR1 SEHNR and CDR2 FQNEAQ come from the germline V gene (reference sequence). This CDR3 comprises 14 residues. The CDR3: CASSLADRVHGYTF. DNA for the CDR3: TGTGCCAGCAGCTTAGCGGACAGGGTTCATGGCTACACCTTC. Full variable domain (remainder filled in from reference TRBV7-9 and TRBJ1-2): DTGVSQNPRHKITKRGQNVTFRCDPISEHNRLYWYRQTLGQGPEFLTYFQNEAQLEKSRLLSDRFSAERPKGSFSTLEIQRTEQGDSAMYLCASSLADRVHGYTFGSGTRLTVV.

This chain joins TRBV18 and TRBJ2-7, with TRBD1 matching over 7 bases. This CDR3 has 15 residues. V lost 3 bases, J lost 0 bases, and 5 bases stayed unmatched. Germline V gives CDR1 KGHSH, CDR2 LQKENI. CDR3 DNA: TGTGCCAGCTCACCGGGGACAGCGAGCTCCTACGAGCAGTACTTC. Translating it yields CASSPGTASSYEQYF.

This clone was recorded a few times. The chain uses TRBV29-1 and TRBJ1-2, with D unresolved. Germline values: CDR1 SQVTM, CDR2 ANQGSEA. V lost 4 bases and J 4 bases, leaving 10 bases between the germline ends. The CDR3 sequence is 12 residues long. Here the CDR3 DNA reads TGCAGCGTTGCACGAGGAGTCTATGGCTACACCTTC. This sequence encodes CSVARGVYGYTF.